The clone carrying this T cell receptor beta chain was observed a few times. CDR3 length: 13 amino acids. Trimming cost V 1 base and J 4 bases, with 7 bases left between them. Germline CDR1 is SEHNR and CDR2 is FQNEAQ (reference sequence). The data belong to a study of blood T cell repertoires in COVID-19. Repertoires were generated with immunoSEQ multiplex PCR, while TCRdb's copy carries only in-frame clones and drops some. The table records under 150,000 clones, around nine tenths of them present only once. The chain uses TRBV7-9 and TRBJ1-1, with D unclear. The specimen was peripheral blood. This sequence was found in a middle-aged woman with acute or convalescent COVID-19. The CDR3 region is CASSLGSSTEAFF. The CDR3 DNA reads TGTGCCAGCAGCTTAGGCTCTAGCACTGAAGCTTTCTTT.